The clone carrying this T cell receptor beta chain showed up just once. How the authors handled the data: Amplification of reference gene primers provided the estimated nucleated cell counts. Using immunoSEQ multiplex PCR, the repertoire was profiled, and TCRdb retains in-frame clones only, with some absent. V and J calls and clone size come straight from that table; D and trimming were deduced from the DNA. The repertoire includes fewer than 200,000 clones, 70% to 90% of them detected once, and 8% to 10% sits in the top ten. This specimen belongs to a study of blood T cell repertoires in COVID-19. The wider study: The United States, Italy and Spain supplied acute and convalescent COVID-19 samples. T cells, B-cell-depleted T cells, or PBMCs provided the cDNA or gDNA that served as material.

CDR3 length equals 15 residues. The germline V and J ends were trimmed by 1 base and 4 bases, with 11 bases remaining between them. Germline-derived CDR1 and CDR2 are GTSNPN and SVGIG (reference sequence). Sequencing was carried out using peripheral blood. The chain links TRBV30 to TRBJ1-6; a possible D gene is TRBD1 (5 bases). This clonotype originated in a man aged 50-60 years with active or convalescent COVID-19. The DNA of the CDR3 is TGTGCCTGGAGTGCGCCAGGGTTGTATAATTCACCCCTCCACTTT. This translates into CAWSAPGLYNSPLHF.